These T cell receptor beta chains were read from a single sample in a study of T cells in Graves' hyperthyroidism and ophthalmopathy. MiXCR was run by TCRdb on the multiplex PCR reads, yielding one entry per CDR3 protein. The sample includes hundreds of thousands of distinct CDR3 sequences, 38% of them seen just once. The specimen was blood. These TCRs come from a man younger than 35 with Graves' hyperthyroidism. CDR3s include the opening cysteine and the closing phenylalanine or tryptophan. The order of the fields is CDR3 DNA, CDR3 protein, V gene, clone size, J gene, D gene. A D gene is named only where the DNA matches it firmly. Size is stated for part of the rows, as once, few or many counts, or as a class when the clone is expanded.

CDR3nt: TGTGCCAGCAGCCATACAACAGGGAGCACTGAAGCTTTCTTT; CDR3aa: CASSHTTGSTEAFF; v_gene: TRBV9; abundance: few; j_gene: TRBJ1-1; d_gene: .
CDR3nt: TGTGCCAGCAGTTTAGGGCGACAGATGATCTACGAGCAGTACTTC; CDR3aa: CASSLGRQMIYEQYF; v_gene: TRBV12-3/TRBV12-4; abundance: few; j_gene: TRBJ2-7; d_gene: .
CDR3nt: TGTGCCATCAGTGAGAGTGGTAGCCTCTATAATTCACCCCTCCACTTT; CDR3aa: CAISESGSLYNSPLHF; v_gene: TRBV10-3; abundance: many; j_gene: TRBJ1-6; d_gene: .
CDR3nt: TGTGCCAGTAGTCCCGGCGGTGGGGCACAAGAGACCCAGTACTTC; CDR3aa: CASSPGGGAQETQYF; v_gene: TRBV19; abundance: few; j_gene: TRBJ2-5; d_gene: .
CDR3nt: TGCAGCGTTGAGGGGCAGGGGCAAGAGACCCAGTACTTC; CDR3aa: CSVEGQGQETQYF; v_gene: TRBV29-1; abundance: few; j_gene: TRBJ2-5; d_gene: .
CDR3nt: TGTGCCAGCAGTCAGGACCCCGGCAATCAGCCCCAGCATTTT; CDR3aa: CASSQDPGNQPQHF; v_gene: TRBV6-5; abundance: few; j_gene: TRBJ1-5; d_gene: .
CDR3nt: TGTGCCAGTAGTATATCCCTCAATTCACCCCTCCACTTT; CDR3aa: CASSISLNSPLHF; v_gene: TRBV19; abundance: many; j_gene: TRBJ1-6; d_gene: .
CDR3nt: TGTGCCAGCAGCTTGGACTTTGGAGCGAACACTGAAGCTTTCTTT; CDR3aa: CASSLDFGANTEAFF; v_gene: TRBV7-2; abundance: many; j_gene: TRBJ1-1; d_gene: .
CDR3nt: TGTGCCAGCAGCCATCCTAACCGGGAGACCCAGTACTTC; CDR3aa: CASSHPNRETQYF; v_gene: TRBV7-2; abundance: many; j_gene: TRBJ2-5; d_gene: .
CDR3nt: TGTGCCAGTAGTGCAGACCACAATCAGCCCCAGCATTTT; CDR3aa: CASSADHNQPQHF; v_gene: TRBV19; abundance: many; j_gene: TRBJ1-5; d_gene: .
CDR3nt: TGTGCCAGCAGCCATACGGACAGAAATTCACCCCTCCACTTT; CDR3aa: CASSHTDRNSPLHF; v_gene: TRBV5-6; abundance: few; j_gene: TRBJ1-6; d_gene: .
CDR3nt: TGTGCCAGCAGCGGGCCGACCGGGACAGGGGTCGAGCAGTACTTC; CDR3aa: CASSGPTGTGVEQYF; v_gene: TRBV7-2; abundance: .; j_gene: TRBJ2-7; d_gene: TRBD1
CDR3nt: TGTGCCAGCAGCTTATGGACCAGCTCCTATAATTCACCCCTCCACTTT; CDR3aa: CASSLWTSSYNSPLHF; v_gene: TRBV11-2; abundance: .; j_gene: TRBJ1-6; d_gene: .
CDR3nt: TGCAGCGTTGGTGGGCAGGCCGAGGGGAACACTGAAGCTTTCTTT; CDR3aa: CSVGGQAEGNTEAFF; v_gene: TRBV29-1; abundance: many; j_gene: TRBJ1-1; d_gene: .
CDR3nt: TGTGCCAGCAGTTTCAGGGGTGGCAACGAGCAGTACTTC; CDR3aa: CASSFRGGNEQYF; v_gene: TRBV12-3/TRBV12-4; abundance: .; j_gene: TRBJ2-7; d_gene: .
CDR3nt: TGTGCCAGTAGTATAATTGGGCAGGGGAAAAATCAGCCCCAGCATTTT; CDR3aa: CASSIIGQGKNQPQHF; v_gene: TRBV19; abundance: few; j_gene: TRBJ1-5; d_gene: .
CDR3nt: TGTGCCAGCAGCCAACTCCTAGCGGGAGGGCCTATCTACGAGCAGTACTTC; CDR3aa: CASSQLLAGGPIYEQYF; v_gene: TRBV25-1; abundance: .; j_gene: TRBJ2-7; d_gene: TRBD2
CDR3nt: TGTGCCAGCACGTCGGGCGGGGCCCAAGAGACCCAGTACTTC; CDR3aa: CASTSGGAQETQYF; v_gene: TRBV5-5; abundance: many; j_gene: TRBJ2-5; d_gene: .
CDR3nt: TGCAGTGCTAGAGATCGCCACCGGGTGACCCAGTACTTC; CDR3aa: CSARDRHRVTQYF; v_gene: TRBV20-1; abundance: few; j_gene: TRBJ2-5; d_gene: .
CDR3nt: TGTGCCAGCAGCCCGACAGGGGGTCAAGGTGGCTACACCTTC; CDR3aa: CASSPTGGQGGYTF; v_gene: TRBV9; abundance: .; j_gene: TRBJ1-2; d_gene: TRBD1
CDR3nt: TGTGCCAGCAGTCAGACTAGCGGGCTAGGGGAGACCCAGTACTTC; CDR3aa: CASSQTSGLGETQYF; v_gene: TRBV7-3; abundance: .; j_gene: TRBJ2-5; d_gene: TRBD2
CDR3nt: TGCGCCAGCAGCCAAGCATGGGGGAACACTGAAGCTTCCTTT; CDR3aa: CASSQAWGNTEASF; v_gene: TRBV4-3; abundance: .; j_gene: TRBJ1-1; d_gene: .
CDR3nt: TGCAGCGTTGAAGTGGGGGAATACAATGAGCAGTTCTTC; CDR3aa: CSVEVGEYNEQFF; v_gene: TRBV29-1; abundance: .; j_gene: TRBJ2-1; d_gene: .
CDR3nt: TGTGCCAGCAGCTATGGGCCCAATCAGCCCCAGCATTTT; CDR3aa: CASSYGPNQPQHF; v_gene: TRBV6-5; abundance: many; j_gene: TRBJ1-5; d_gene: .
CDR3nt: TGCAGTGCTAGACCTACAGGGGCGGGAAATCAGCCCCAGCATTTT; CDR3aa: CSARPTGAGNQPQHF; v_gene: TRBV20-1; abundance: .; j_gene: TRBJ1-5; d_gene: TRBD1
CDR3nt: TGCGCCAGCAGCCAAGATAGGGCAGGGGGCTCCTACGAGCAGTACTTC; CDR3aa: CASSQDRAGGSYEQYF; v_gene: TRBV4-1; abundance: .; j_gene: TRBJ2-7; d_gene: TRBD1
CDR3nt: TGTGCCAGCAGCTTACTCGGGCAGGAGATTACTGGGGCCAACGTCCTGACTTTC; CDR3aa: CASSLLGQEITGANVLTF; v_gene: TRBV7-9; abundance: .; j_gene: TRBJ2-6; d_gene: .
CDR3nt: TGCGCCAGCAGCTTTAGGACAGGACCACAAGAGACCCAGTACTTC; CDR3aa: CASSFRTGPQETQYF; v_gene: TRBV5-1; abundance: few; j_gene: TRBJ2-5; d_gene: TRBD1
CDR3nt: TGTGCCAGCAGCTTCTCCGGGGGCCAAGCTTTCTTT; CDR3aa: CASSFSGGQAFF; v_gene: TRBV5-6; abundance: .; j_gene: TRBJ1-1; d_gene: .
CDR3nt: TGTGCCAGCAGCCCGCGACAACACTTAACGAACACTGAAGCTTTCTTT; CDR3aa: CASSPRQHLTNTEAFF; v_gene: TRBV6-5; abundance: .; j_gene: TRBJ1-1; d_gene: .
CDR3nt: TGTGCCAGCAGTTTCTGGACAGGGAGGAGTGGTTCGGACACTGAAGCTTTCTTT; CDR3aa: CASSFWTGRSGSDTEAFF; v_gene: TRBV9; abundance: .; j_gene: TRBJ1-1; d_gene: TRBD1
CDR3nt: TGCAGTGCTAGAGGGTCGGGACAGGGGGAGACCCAGTACTTC; CDR3aa: CSARGSGQGETQYF; v_gene: TRBV20-1; abundance: .; j_gene: TRBJ2-5; d_gene: TRBD1
CDR3nt: TGTGCCAGCAGCTTCATGCAGGGGTCTGGGGCCAACGTCCTGACTTTC; CDR3aa: CASSFMQGSGANVLTF; v_gene: TRBV5-6; abundance: few; j_gene: TRBJ2-6; d_gene: .
CDR3nt: TGTGCCAGCAGTGAATCCAGAAGGGTCGGCTACACCTTC; CDR3aa: CASSESRRVGYTF; v_gene: TRBV2; abundance: .; j_gene: TRBJ1-2; d_gene: .
CDR3nt: TGCGCCAGCAGCCTCGGGACTAGCGGTTTAAGCTCCTACGAGCAGTACTTC; CDR3aa: CASSLGTSGLSSYEQYF; v_gene: TRBV7-3; abundance: .; j_gene: TRBJ2-7; d_gene: TRBD2
CDR3nt: TGTGCCAGCAGTCCTACTAGCGGACAAAGCTCCTACGAGCAGTACTTC; CDR3aa: CASSPTSGQSSYEQYF; v_gene: TRBV25-1; abundance: .; j_gene: TRBJ2-7; d_gene: TRBD2
CDR3nt: TGCAGCGCCTGGACAGGGGTGTACACTGAAGCTTTCTTT; CDR3aa: CSAWTGVYTEAFF; v_gene: TRBV29-1; abundance: .; j_gene: TRBJ1-1; d_gene: TRBD1
CDR3nt: TGTGCCAGCAGCTTGGCAGGCCGCGGTTTTGACGAGCAGTACTTC; CDR3aa: CASSLAGRGFDEQYF; v_gene: TRBV5-6; abundance: .; j_gene: TRBJ2-7; d_gene: .
CDR3nt: TGCGCCAGCAGCCAAGTTGGAGGGGAGTCCTACGAGCAGTACTTC; CDR3aa: CASSQVGGESYEQYF; v_gene: TRBV4-3; abundance: .; j_gene: TRBJ2-7; d_gene: .
CDR3nt: TGCAGTGCTAGAGAGGGGGTCAGAGGGGGCCATCAGCCCCAGCATTTT; CDR3aa: CSAREGVRGGHQPQHF; v_gene: TRBV20-1; abundance: many; j_gene: TRBJ1-5; d_gene: TRBD1
CDR3nt: TGCAGTGCTAAGATAGGGGGGGGTCAGCCCCAGCATTTT; CDR3aa: CSAKIGGGQPQHF; v_gene: TRBV20-1; abundance: .; j_gene: TRBJ1-5; d_gene: .
CDR3nt: TGTGCCAGCCCCTACGAGGGGCCGAATGGCTACACCTTC; CDR3aa: CASPYEGPNGYTF; v_gene: TRBV2; abundance: .; j_gene: TRBJ1-2; d_gene: .
CDR3nt: TGTGCTAGAATGACAGGGAGGAACAATCAGCCCCAGCATTTT; CDR3aa: CARMTGRNNQPQHF; v_gene: TRBV10-3; abundance: few; j_gene: TRBJ1-5; d_gene: TRBD1
CDR3nt: TGTGCCAGCAGCCATGAAGGAGAAACCGGGGGTAGGGATCCCTACGAGCAGTACTTC; CDR3aa: CASSHEGETGGRDPYEQYF; v_gene: TRBV14; abundance: .; j_gene: TRBJ2-7; d_gene: .
CDR3nt: TGTGCCACCAGCAGAGATAGGCTAGCGGGAGTCCAAGAGACCCAGTACTTC; CDR3aa: CATSRDRLAGVQETQYF; v_gene: TRBV15; abundance: .; j_gene: TRBJ2-5; d_gene: TRBD2
CDR3nt: TGTGCCAGCAGTGAAGCGCTGACTCAAGAGACCCAGTACTTC; CDR3aa: CASSEALTQETQYF; v_gene: TRBV2; abundance: .; j_gene: TRBJ2-5; d_gene: .
CDR3nt: TGTGCCAGCAGCTACTCAGGGGTCACTGAAGCTTTCTTT; CDR3aa: CASSYSGVTEAFF; v_gene: TRBV7-6; abundance: many; j_gene: TRBJ1-1; d_gene: .
CDR3nt: TGTGCCAGCAGCTACCGTTGGGCACAAGAGACCCAGTACTTC; CDR3aa: CASSYRWAQETQYF; v_gene: TRBV6-5; abundance: few; j_gene: TRBJ2-5; d_gene: .
CDR3nt: TGTGCCAGCAGTGAATACTTTCCAGTCGTTCATGGCTACACCTTC; CDR3aa: CASSEYFPVVHGYTF; v_gene: TRBV25-1; abundance: many; j_gene: TRBJ1-2; d_gene: .
CDR3nt: TGTGCCAGCAGCTTGTTAGGGGTGAGCTCCTACGAGCAGTACTTC; CDR3aa: CASSLLGVSSYEQYF; v_gene: TRBV7-9; abundance: .; j_gene: TRBJ2-7; d_gene: .
CDR3nt: TGTGCCAGCAGCTTGCCCAGCGCGGGGCGGGAGACCCAGTACTTC; CDR3aa: CASSLPSAGRETQYF; v_gene: TRBV7-2; abundance: .; j_gene: TRBJ2-5; d_gene: .
CDR3nt: TGTGCCAGCACCCCAGAGGGAGCAAAGAACTATGGCTACACCTTC; CDR3aa: CASTPEGAKNYGYTF; v_gene: TRBV6-6; abundance: .; j_gene: TRBJ1-2; d_gene: .
CDR3nt: TGCAGCGTTGAAAGGCCATCCGGGACTTCTTACTACGAGCAGTACTTC; CDR3aa: CSVERPSGTSYYEQYF; v_gene: TRBV29-1; abundance: once; j_gene: TRBJ2-7; d_gene: .
CDR3nt: TGTGCCAGCAGCGATTCGACAGGGCCGGAGACCCAGTACTTC; CDR3aa: CASSDSTGPETQYF; v_gene: TRBV9; abundance: few; j_gene: TRBJ2-5; d_gene: TRBD1
CDR3nt: TGCAGTGCGACCCGGGGGGACAATCAGCCCCAGCATTTT; CDR3aa: CSATRGDNQPQHF; v_gene: TRBV20-1; abundance: few; j_gene: TRBJ1-5; d_gene: .
CDR3nt: TGTGCCAGCAGCCCTTGGGACAGGGGACCCTCCTACGAGCAGTACTTC; CDR3aa: CASSPWDRGPSYEQYF; v_gene: TRBV7-2; abundance: .; j_gene: TRBJ2-7; d_gene: TRBD1
CDR3nt: TGCAGTGCTAGAGAGTGGCCAGGGGGCGGTAACACTGAAGCTTTCTTT; CDR3aa: CSAREWPGGGNTEAFF; v_gene: TRBV20-1; abundance: .; j_gene: TRBJ1-1; d_gene: TRBD1
CDR3nt: TGTGCCAGTAGTGGGGGCTATTCGTCAGAAAAACTGTTTTTT; CDR3aa: CASSGGYSSEKLFF; v_gene: TRBV19; abundance: few; j_gene: TRBJ1-4; d_gene: .